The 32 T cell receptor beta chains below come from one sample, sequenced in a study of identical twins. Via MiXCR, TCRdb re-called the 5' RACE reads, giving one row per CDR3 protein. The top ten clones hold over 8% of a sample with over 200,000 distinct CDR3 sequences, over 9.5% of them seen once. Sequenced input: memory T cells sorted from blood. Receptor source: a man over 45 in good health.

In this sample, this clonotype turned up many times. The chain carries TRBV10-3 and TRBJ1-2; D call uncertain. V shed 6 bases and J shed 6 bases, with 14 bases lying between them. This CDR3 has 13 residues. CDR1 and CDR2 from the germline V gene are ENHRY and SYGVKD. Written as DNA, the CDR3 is TGTGCCATCAGGGTGGGCCAGACCCATGGCTACACCTTC. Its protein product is CAIRVGQTHGYTF.

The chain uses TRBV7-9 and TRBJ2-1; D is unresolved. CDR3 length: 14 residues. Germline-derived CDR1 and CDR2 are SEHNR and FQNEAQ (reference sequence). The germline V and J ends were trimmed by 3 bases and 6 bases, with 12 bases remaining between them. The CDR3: CASSFLRSINEQFF. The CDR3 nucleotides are TGTGCCAGCAGCTTCCTGCGGAGCATCAATGAGCAGTTCTTC.

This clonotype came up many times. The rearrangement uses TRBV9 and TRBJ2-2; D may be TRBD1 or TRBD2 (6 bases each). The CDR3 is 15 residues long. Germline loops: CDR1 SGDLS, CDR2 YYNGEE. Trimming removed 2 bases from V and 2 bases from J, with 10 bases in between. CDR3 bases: TGTGCCAGCAGCGTCCGGGGGCATAACACCGGGGAGCTGTTTTTT. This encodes CASSVRGHNTGELFF.

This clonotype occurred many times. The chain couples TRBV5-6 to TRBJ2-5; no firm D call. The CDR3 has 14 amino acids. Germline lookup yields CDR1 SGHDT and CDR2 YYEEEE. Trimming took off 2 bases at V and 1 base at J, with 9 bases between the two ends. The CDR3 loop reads CASSFGDLQETQYF. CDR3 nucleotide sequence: TGTGCCAGCAGCTTTGGGGATCTCCAAGAGACCCAGTACTTC.

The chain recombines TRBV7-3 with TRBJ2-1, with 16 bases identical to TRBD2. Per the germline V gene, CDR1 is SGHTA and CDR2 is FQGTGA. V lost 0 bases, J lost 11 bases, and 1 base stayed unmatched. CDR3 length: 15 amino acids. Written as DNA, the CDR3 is TGTGCCAGCAGCTTAACGGGACTAGCGGGAGGGAAGCAGTTCTTC. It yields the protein CASSLTGLAGGKQFF.

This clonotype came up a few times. The CDR3 loop is CASMLGQGLSQETQYF. CDR3 bases: TGCGCCAGCATGTTGGGACAGGGGCTATCACAAGAGACCCAGTACTTC. The V and J genes are TRBV5-1 and TRBJ2-5; 10 nucleotides line up with TRBD1. Germline V lookup: CDR1 SGHRS, CDR2 YFSETQ. This CDR3 has 16 amino acids. V gave up 6 bases and J gave up 2 bases; unmatched junction bases: 10.

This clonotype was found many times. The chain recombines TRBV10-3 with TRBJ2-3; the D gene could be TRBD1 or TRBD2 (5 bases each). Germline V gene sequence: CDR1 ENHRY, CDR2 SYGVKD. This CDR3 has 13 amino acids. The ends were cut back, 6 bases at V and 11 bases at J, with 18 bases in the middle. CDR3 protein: CAIRERDHPWQYF. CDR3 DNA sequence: TGTGCCATCAGGGAAAGGGACCACCCTTGGCAGTATTTT.

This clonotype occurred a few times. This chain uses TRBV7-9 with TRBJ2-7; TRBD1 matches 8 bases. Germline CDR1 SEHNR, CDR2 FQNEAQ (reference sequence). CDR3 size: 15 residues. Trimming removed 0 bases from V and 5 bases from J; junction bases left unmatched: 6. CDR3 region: CASSLATQGGNEQYF. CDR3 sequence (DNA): TGTGCCAGCAGCTTAGCTACACAGGGGGGTAACGAGCAGTACTTC.

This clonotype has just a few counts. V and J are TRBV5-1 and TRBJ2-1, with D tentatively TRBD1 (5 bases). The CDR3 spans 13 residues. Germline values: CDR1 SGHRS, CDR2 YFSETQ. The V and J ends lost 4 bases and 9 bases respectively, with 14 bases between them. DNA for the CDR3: TGCGCCAGCAGCCATTCCAGGGAATCTGAGCAGTTCTTC. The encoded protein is CASSHSRESEQFF.

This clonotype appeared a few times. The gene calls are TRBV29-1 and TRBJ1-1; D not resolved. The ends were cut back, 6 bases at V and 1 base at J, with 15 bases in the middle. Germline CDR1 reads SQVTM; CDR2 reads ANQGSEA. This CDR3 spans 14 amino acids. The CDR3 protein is CSVRRSDPNTEAFF. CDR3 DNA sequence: TGCAGCGTCCGAAGGTCCGACCCGAACACTGAAGCTTTCTTT. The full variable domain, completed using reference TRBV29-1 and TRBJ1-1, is SAVISQKPSRDICQRGTSLTIQCQVDSQVTMMFWYRQQPGQSLTLIATANQGSEATYESGFVIDKFPISRPNLTFSTLTVSNMSPEDSSIYLCSVRRSDPNTEAFFGQGTRLTVV.

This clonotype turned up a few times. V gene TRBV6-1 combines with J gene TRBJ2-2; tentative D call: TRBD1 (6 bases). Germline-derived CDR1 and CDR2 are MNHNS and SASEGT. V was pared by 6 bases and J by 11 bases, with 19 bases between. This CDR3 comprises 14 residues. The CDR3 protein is CASSLTGIVSELFF. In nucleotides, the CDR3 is TGTGCCAGCAGCCTCACAGGGATTGTGTCCGAGCTGTTTTTT.

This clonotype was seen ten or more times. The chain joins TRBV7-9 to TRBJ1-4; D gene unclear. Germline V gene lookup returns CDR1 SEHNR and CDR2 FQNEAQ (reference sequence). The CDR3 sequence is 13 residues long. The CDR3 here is CATDQDANEKLFF. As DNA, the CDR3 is TGTGCAACAGATCAGGACGCTAATGAAAAACTGTTTTTT.

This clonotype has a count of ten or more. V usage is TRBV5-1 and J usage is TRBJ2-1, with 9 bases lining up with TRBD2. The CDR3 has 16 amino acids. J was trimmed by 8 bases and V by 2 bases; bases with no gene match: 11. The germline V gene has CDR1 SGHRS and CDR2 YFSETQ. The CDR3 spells CASSLASGTSIYEQFF. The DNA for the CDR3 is TGCGCCAGCAGCTTAGCCTCCGGGACTAGCATCTATGAGCAGTTCTTC.

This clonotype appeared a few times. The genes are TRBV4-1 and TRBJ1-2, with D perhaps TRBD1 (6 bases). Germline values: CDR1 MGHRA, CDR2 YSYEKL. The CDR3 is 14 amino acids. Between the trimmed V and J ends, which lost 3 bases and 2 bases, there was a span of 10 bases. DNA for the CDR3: TGCGCCAGCAGCCACGGACAGTTGAACTATGGCTACACCTTC. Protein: CASSHGQLNYGYTF.

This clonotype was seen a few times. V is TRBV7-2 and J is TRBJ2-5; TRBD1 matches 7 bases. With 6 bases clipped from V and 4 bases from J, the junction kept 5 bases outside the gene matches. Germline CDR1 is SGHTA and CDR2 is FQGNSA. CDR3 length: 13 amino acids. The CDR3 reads CASSKGAGETQYF. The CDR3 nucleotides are TGTGCCAGCAGTAAGGGGGCCGGAGAGACCCAGTACTTC. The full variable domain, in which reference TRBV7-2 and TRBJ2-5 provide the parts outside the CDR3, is GAGVSQSPSNKVTEKGKDVELRCDPISGHTALYWYRQSLGQGLEFLIYFQGNSAPDKSGLPSDRFSAERTGGSVSTLTIQRTQQEDSAVYLCASSKGAGETQYFGPGTRLLVL.

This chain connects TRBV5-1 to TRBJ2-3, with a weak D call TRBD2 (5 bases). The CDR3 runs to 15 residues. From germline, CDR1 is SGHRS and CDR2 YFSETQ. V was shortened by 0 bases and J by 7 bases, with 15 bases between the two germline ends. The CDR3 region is CASSLGRANLNTQYF. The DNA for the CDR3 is TGCGCCAGCAGCTTGGGGCGGGCGAACCTTAATACGCAGTATTTT. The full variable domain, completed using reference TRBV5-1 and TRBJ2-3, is KAGVTQTPRYLIKTRGQQVTLSCSPISGHRSVSWYQQTPGQGLQFLFEYFSETQRNKGNFPGRFSGRQFSNSRSEMNVSTLELGDSALYLCASSLGRANLNTQYFGPGTRLTVL.

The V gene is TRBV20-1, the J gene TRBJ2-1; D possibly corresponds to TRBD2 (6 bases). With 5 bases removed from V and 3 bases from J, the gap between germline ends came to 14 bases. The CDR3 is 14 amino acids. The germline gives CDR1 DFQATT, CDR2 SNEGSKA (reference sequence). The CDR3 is CSAPRGSGYNEQFF. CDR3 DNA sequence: TGCAGTGCTCCCCGTGGTAGCGGCTACAATGAGCAGTTCTTC.

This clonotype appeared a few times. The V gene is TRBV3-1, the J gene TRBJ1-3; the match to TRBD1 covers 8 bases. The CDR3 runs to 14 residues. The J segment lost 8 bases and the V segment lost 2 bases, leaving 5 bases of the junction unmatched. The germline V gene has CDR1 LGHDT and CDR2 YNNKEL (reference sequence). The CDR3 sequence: CASSQSGQAYTIYF. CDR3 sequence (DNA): TGTGCCAGCAGCCAATCGGGACAGGCGTACACCATATATTTT.

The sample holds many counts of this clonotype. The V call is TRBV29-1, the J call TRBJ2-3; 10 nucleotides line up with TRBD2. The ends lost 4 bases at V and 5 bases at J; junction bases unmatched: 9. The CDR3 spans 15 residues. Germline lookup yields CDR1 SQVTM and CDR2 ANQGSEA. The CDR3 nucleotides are TGCAGCGTTGGGACTAGCGGAGCCCTGGGAGATACGCAGTATTTT. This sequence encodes CSVGTSGALGDTQYF.

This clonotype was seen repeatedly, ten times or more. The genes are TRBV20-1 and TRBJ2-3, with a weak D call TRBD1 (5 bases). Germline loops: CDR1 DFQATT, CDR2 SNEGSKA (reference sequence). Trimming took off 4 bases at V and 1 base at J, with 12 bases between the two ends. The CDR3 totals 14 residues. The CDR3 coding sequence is TGCAGTGCTACGACAGAGACACGCACAGATACGCAGTATTTT. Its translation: CSATTETRTDTQYF.

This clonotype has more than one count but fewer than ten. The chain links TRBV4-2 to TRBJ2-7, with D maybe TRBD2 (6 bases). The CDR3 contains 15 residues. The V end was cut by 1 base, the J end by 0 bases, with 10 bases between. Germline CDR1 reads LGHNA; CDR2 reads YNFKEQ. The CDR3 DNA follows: TGTGCCAGCAGCCAAGGCGGGGACGGCTCCTACGAGCAGTACTTC. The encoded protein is CASSQGGDGSYEQYF.

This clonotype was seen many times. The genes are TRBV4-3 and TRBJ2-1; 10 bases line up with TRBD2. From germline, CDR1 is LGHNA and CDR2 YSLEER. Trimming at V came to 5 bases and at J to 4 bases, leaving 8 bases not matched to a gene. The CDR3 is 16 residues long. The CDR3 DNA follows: TGCGCCAGCAGCGCAACGACTAGCGGGTTATACAATGAGCAGTTCTTC. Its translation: CASSATTSGLYNEQFF.

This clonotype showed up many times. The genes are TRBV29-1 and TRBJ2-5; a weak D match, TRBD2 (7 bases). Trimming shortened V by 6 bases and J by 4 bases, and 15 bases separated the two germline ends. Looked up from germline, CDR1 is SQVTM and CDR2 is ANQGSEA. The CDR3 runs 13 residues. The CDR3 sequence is CSVLQAGAETQYF. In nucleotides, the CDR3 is TGCAGCGTCCTACAGGCGGGGGCAGAGACCCAGTACTTC.

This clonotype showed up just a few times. DNA for the CDR3: TGTGCCAGCAGGAGAGATAACACCGGGGAGCTGTTTTTT. Translation: CASRRDNTGELFF. The rearrangement links TRBV6-1 to TRBJ2-2; the D is unclear. Germline CDR1 is MNHNS and CDR2 is SASEGT. The length of the CDR3 is 13 residues. The V end lost 6 bases, the J end lost 2 bases, and 7 bases lay between the germline ends.

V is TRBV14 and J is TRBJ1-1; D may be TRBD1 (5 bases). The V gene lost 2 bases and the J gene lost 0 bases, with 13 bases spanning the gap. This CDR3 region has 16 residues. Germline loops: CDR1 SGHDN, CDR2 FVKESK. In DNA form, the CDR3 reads TGTGCCAGCAGCCAATTGGTGGGGACCTTGAACACTGAAGCTTTCTTT. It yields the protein CASSQLVGTLNTEAFF.

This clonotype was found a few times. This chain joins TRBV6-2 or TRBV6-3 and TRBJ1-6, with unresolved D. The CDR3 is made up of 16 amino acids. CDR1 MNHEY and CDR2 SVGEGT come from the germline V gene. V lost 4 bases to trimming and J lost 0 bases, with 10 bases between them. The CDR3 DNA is TGTGCCAGCAGTTTTGGCAGGAGCTCCTATAATTCACCCCTCCACTTT. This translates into CASSFGRSSYNSPLHF.

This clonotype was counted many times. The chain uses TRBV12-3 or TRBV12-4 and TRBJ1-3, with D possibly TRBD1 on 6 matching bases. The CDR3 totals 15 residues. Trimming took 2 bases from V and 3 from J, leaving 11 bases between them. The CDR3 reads CASSLLGAVGNTIYF. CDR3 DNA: TGTGCCAGCAGTTTACTGGGGGCGGTTGGAAACACCATATATTTT.

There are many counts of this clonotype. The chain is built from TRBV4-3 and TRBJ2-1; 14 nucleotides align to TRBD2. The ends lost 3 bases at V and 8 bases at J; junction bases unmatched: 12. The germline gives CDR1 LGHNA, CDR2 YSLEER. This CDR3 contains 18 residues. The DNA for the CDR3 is TGCGCCAGCAGCCACACATTCGGGACTAGCGGGAGCGGCCATGAGCAGTTCTTC. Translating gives CASSHTFGTSGSGHEQFF.

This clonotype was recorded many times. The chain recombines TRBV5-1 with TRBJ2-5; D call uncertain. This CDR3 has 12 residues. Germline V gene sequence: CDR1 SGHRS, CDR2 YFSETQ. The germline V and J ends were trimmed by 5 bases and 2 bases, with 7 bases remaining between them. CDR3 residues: CASRSAQETQYF. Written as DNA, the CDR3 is TGCGCCAGCAGATCGGCGCAAGAGACCCAGTACTTC.

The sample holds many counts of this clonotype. CDR3 amino acids: CSVEDGTTDYNEQFF. The CDR3 DNA sequence: TGCAGCGTTGAAGATGGGACAACGGACTACAATGAGCAGTTCTTC. This rearrangement joins TRBV29-1 to TRBJ2-1; perhaps TRBD1 as D (6 bases). CDR1 and CDR2 from the germline V gene are SQVTM and ANQGSEA. Trimming left V 0 bases short and J 3 bases short, with 12 bases between. This CDR3 is 15 amino acids long.

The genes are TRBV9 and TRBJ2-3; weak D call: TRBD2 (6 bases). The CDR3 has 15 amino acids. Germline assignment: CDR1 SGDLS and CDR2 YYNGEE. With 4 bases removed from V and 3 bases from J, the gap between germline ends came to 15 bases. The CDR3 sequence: CASSLTTAGTDTQYF. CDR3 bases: TGTGCCAGCAGCCTAACAACAGCGGGTACAGATACGCAGTATTTT.

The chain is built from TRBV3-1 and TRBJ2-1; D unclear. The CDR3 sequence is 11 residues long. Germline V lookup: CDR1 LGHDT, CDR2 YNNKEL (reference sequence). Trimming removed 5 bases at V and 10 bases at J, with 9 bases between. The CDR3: CASSGIGEQFF. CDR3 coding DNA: TGTGCCAGCAGCGGAATAGGCGAGCAGTTCTTC.